The 18 T cell receptor beta chains below all came from one sample that was sequenced in a study of early T cells in non-severe SARS-CoV-2 infection. TCRdb used MiXCR to reprocess the 5' RACE reads, holding one entry per CDR3 protein. The table includes 50,000 to 65,000 distinct CDR3 sequences, around 11% detected once. The sample consisted of whole blood, taken at baseline. Receptors originate from an adult who was a healthcare worker with PCR-confirmed SARS-CoV-2 infection or an uninfected control (not recorded which).

J is TRBJ2-1 and V is TRBV5-4; D may be TRBD1 (5 bases). Germline V lookup: CDR1 SGHNT, CDR2 YYREEE (reference sequence). Trimming cost V 0 bases and J 6 bases, with 13 bases left between them. The CDR3 spans 15 residues. The CDR3 is CASSLVGRAFNEQFF. The CDR3 bases are TGTGCCAGCAGCTTGGTGGGCAGGGCCTTCAATGAGCAGTTCTTC.

The chain combines TRBV12-3 or TRBV12-4 with TRBJ2-2, with D uncertain. The CDR3 runs to 12 residues. The V end lost 6 bases, the J end lost 3 bases, and 5 bases lay between the germline ends. CDR3 in amino acids: CASSWDTGELFF. In DNA form, the CDR3 reads TGTGCCAGCAGCTGGGACACCGGGGAGCTGTTTTTT.

This clonotype was observed a handful of times. V usage is TRBV11-2 and J usage is TRBJ2-3; D is ambiguous. The length of the CDR3 is 14 residues. Germline loops: CDR1 SGHAT, CDR2 FQNNGV. V was pared by 0 bases and J by 1 base, with 5 bases between. The CDR3: CASSLDRGTDTQYF. In DNA form, the CDR3 reads TGTGCCAGCAGCTTAGATAGGGGCACAGATACGCAGTATTTT.

This clonotype was seen a few times. This chain links TRBV5-1 with TRBJ1-1, with D possibly being TRBD1 (6 bases). The CDR3 is 13 residues long. Germline V gene sequence: CDR1 SGHRS, CDR2 YFSETQ. Trimming took off 0 bases at V and 8 bases at J, with 11 bases between the two ends. The CDR3 loop is CASSLVQGGEAFF. The CDR3 nucleotides are TGCGCCAGCAGCTTGGTACAGGGAGGGGAAGCTTTCTTT.

This clonotype turned up a few times. The chain couples TRBV4-3 to TRBJ1-1, with unresolved D. V dropped 1 base and J dropped 5 bases, with 17 bases sitting between them. The CDR3 has 16 amino acids. Germline CDR1 is LGHNA and CDR2 is YSLEER. The CDR3 reads CASSQGSGVSRTEAFF. In DNA form, the CDR3 reads TGCGCCAGCAGCCAAGGGTCCGGGGTTTCGAGGACTGAAGCTTTCTTT.

This clonotype was detected many times. V gene TRBV5-1 combines with J gene TRBJ2-2; 7 bases match TRBD1. This CDR3 region has 15 residues. V gave up 8 bases and J gave up 0 bases; unmatched junction bases: 7. Per germline, CDR1 SGHRS and CDR2 YFSETQ. As DNA, the CDR3 is TGCGCCAGTACCGGGACAGTGCCGAACACCGGGGAGCTGTTTTTT. Translating gives CASTGTVPNTGELFF.

The gene calls are TRBV6-5 and TRBJ1-1; no clear D. The V and J ends lost 0 bases and 4 bases respectively, with 6 bases between them. CDR1 and CDR2 (germline): MNHEY, SVGAGI. CDR3 length equals 13 residues. CDR3 protein: CASSYSIATEAFF. The CDR3 nucleotides read TGTGCCAGCAGTTACTCGATAGCCACTGAAGCTTTCTTT.

The CDR3 here is CASSLEVGAYGYTF. CDR3 coding DNA: TGTGCCAGCAGCTTGGAGGTTGGGGCCTATGGCTACACCTTC. V is TRBV5-6 and J is TRBJ1-2, with D tentatively TRBD1 (5 bases). From germline, CDR1 is SGHDT and CDR2 YYEEEE. V lost 0 bases and J 4 bases, leaving 10 bases between the germline ends. The CDR3 has 14 residues.

The J gene is TRBJ2-7, the V gene TRBV7-2; TRBD2 matches 7 bases. Per germline, CDR1 SGHTA and CDR2 FQGNSA. The ends lost 5 bases at V and 4 bases at J; junction bases unmatched: 11. CDR3 length equals 15 residues. Here the CDR3 DNA reads TGTGCCAGCAGCCCCATAGCGGGTCAATTATACGAGCAGTACTTC. It yields the protein CASSPIAGQLYEQYF. The full variable domain, rest sourced from reference TRBV7-2 and TRBJ2-7, is GAGVSQSPSNKVTEKGKDVELRCDPISGHTALYWYRQSLGQGLEFLIYFQGNSAPDKSGLPSDRFSAERTGGSVSTLTIQRTQQEDSAVYLCASSPIAGQLYEQYFGPGTRLTVT.

This clonotype was seen many times. This chain joins TRBV18 and TRBJ1-2, with 7 bases aligning to TRBD1. V shed 6 bases and J 4 bases; nucleotides not matched to a gene: 5. Germline V gene lookup returns CDR1 KGHSH and CDR2 LQKENI. This CDR3 is built from 13 residues. The CDR3 coding sequence is TGTGCCAGCTCCCTAGACAGGGTCTATGGCTACACCTTC. Amino acids: CASSLDRVYGYTF.

The sample holds a few counts of this clonotype. V and J are TRBV12-5 and TRBJ1-1; the D gene is possibly TRBD1 (5 bases). Deletions cut 6 bases from V and 4 bases from J, with 12 bases between. The CDR3 consists of 13 residues. Germline-derived CDR1 and CDR2 are LGHNT and FRNRAP. The CDR3 DNA is TGTGCTAGTGGCATCGACAGCCTCACTGAAGCTTTCTTT. It encodes CASGIDSLTEAFF.

The chain has TRBV4-3 and TRBJ2-5; D gene unclear. The germline V gene has CDR1 LGHNA and CDR2 YSLEER. The germline V and J ends were trimmed by 2 bases and 2 bases, with 12 bases remaining between them. This CDR3 has 15 residues. The CDR3 nucleotides are TGCGCCAGCAGCCAAACGTTCGCGGCGCAAGAGACCCAGTACTTC. Its translation is CASSQTFAAQETQYF.

This clonotype was seen a few times. The chain is built from TRBV6-5 and TRBJ2-1; D gene uncertain. The length of the CDR3 is 16 residues. Germline V gives CDR1 MNHEY, CDR2 SVGAGI. V lost 0 bases and J lost 5, with 14 bases in between. CDR3: CASSYSIRLRNNEQFF. As DNA, the CDR3 is TGTGCCAGCAGTTACTCGATTAGGTTAAGAAACAATGAGCAGTTCTTC.

The rearrangement uses TRBV3-1 and TRBJ1-2, with D hard to call. Looked up from germline, CDR1 is LGHDT and CDR2 is YNNKEL (reference sequence). This CDR3 spans 14 amino acids. Trimming stripped 1 base from V and 4 bases from J, with 10 bases between. In nucleotides, the CDR3 is TGTGCCAGCAGCCAAGTTCAGAGAACCTATGGCTACACCTTC. It yields the protein CASSQVQRTYGYTF. The full variable domain, completed using reference TRBV3-1 and TRBJ1-2, is DTAVSQTPKYLVTQMGNDKSIKCEQNLGHDTMYWYKQDSKKFLKIMFSYNNKELIINETVPNRFSPKSPDKAHLNLHINSLELGDSAVYFCASSQVQRTYGYTFGSGTRLTVV.

The table lists this clonotype with a few counts. The V and J genes are TRBV11-2 and TRBJ2-7; D may be TRBD2 (5 bases). The CDR3 totals 16 residues. Germline V gene sequence: CDR1 SGHAT, CDR2 FQNNGV. The ends were cut back, 0 bases at V and 3 bases at J, with 15 bases in the middle. The CDR3 sequence: CASSLEMFSEGYEQYF. The CDR3 bases are TGTGCCAGCAGCTTAGAAATGTTCTCCGAGGGCTACGAGCAGTACTTC.

The chain joins TRBV7-2 to TRBJ1-2; maybe TRBD1 (6 bases). The V gene's germline CDR1 is SGHTA and CDR2 FQGNSA. The CDR3 length is 13 residues. The V end was cut by 6 bases, the J end by 6 bases, with 14 bases between. The CDR3 sequence: CASRNRNRDGYTF. In DNA, the CDR3 is TGTGCCAGCAGAAATCGGAACAGGGATGGCTACACCTTC. The full variable domain, in which reference TRBV7-2 and TRBJ1-2 provide the parts outside the CDR3, is GAGVSQSPSNKVTEKGKDVELRCDPISGHTALYWYRQSLGQGLEFLIYFQGNSAPDKSGLPSDRFSAERTGGSVSTLTIQRTQQEDSAVYLCASRNRNRDGYTFGSGTRLTVV.

This clonotype turned up a few times. The CDR3 region is CASTWGQTEQYF. The CDR3 bases are TGTGCCAGCACCTGGGGCCAGACTGAGCAGTACTTC. The rearrangement joins TRBV6-6 to TRBJ2-7; D might be TRBD1 (5 bases). The CDR3 contains 12 residues. Germline values: CDR1 MNHNY, CDR2 SVGAGI (reference sequence). The V gene lost 7 bases and the J gene lost 7 bases, with 14 bases spanning the gap.

V usage is TRBV7-2 and J usage is TRBJ2-7; D may be TRBD2 (6 bases). The length of the CDR3 is 15 residues. Trimming took 2 bases from V and 3 from J, leaving 14 bases between them. Germline values: CDR1 SGHTA, CDR2 FQGNSA. Written as DNA, the CDR3 is TGTGCCAGCAGCTTAACAGGAGGGGCGGGCTACGAGCAGTACTTC. Its protein is CASSLTGGAGYEQYF.